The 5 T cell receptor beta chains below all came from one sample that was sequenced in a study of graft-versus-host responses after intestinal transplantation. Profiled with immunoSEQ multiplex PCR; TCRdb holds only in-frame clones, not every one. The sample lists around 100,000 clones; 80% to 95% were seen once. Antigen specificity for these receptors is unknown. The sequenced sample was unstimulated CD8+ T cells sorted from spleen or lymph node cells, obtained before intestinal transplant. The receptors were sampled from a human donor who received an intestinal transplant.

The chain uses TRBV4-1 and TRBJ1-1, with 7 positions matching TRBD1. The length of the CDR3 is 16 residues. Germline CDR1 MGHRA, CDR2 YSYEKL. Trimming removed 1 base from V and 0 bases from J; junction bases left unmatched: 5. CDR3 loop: CASSQVGQTMNTEAFF. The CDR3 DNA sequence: TGCGCCAGCAGCCAAGTGGGACAGACCATGAACACTGAAGCTTTCTTT.

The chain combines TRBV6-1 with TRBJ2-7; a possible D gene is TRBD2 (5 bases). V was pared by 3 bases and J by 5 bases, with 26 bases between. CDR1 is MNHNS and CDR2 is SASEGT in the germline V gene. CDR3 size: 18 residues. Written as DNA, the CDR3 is TGTGCCAGCAGTGACCCCGCTTTAGACTATTCTCTCGACGACGAGCAGTACTTC. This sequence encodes CASSDPALDYSLDDEQYF.

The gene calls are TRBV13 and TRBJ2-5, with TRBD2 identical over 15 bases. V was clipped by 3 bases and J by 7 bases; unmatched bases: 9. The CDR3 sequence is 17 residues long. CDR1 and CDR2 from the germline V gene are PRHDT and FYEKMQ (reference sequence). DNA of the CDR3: TGTGCCAGCAGCTTCTTTTCGGGACTAGCGGGGGGAGCGACCCAGTACTTC. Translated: CASSFFSGLAGGATQYF.

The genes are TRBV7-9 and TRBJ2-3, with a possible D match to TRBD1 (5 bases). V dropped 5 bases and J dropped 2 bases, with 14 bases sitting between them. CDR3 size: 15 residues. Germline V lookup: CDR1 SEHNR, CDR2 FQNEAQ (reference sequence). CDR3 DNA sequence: TGTGCCAGCAGCCCACCTAGGGGCCTCACAGATACGCAGTATTTT. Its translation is CASSPPRGLTDTQYF. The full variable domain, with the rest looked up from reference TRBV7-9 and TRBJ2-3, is DTGVSQNPRHKITKRGQNVTFRCDPISEHNRLYWYRQTLGQGPEFLTYFQNEAQLEKSRLLSDRFSAERPKGSFSTLEIQRTEQGDSAMYLCASSPPRGLTDTQYFGPGTRLTVL.

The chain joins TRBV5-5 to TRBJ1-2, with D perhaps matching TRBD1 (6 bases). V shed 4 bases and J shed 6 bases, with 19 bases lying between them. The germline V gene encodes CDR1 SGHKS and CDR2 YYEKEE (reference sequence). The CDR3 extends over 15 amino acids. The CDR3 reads CASSPTWWGGDGYTF. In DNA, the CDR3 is TGTGCCAGCAGCCCTACCTGGTGGGGGGGCGATGGCTACACCTTC. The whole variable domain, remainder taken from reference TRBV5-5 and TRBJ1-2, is DAGVTQSPTHLIKTRGQQVTLRCSPISGHKSVSWYQQVLGQGPQFIFQYYEKEERGRGNFPDRFSARQFPNYSSELNVNALLLGDSALYLCASSPTWWGGDGYTFGSGTRLTVV.